The text below deals with one T cell receptor beta chain. Germline V CDR1 and CDR2: MNHEY, SVGEGT. The V gene end was trimmed by 6 bases and the J gene end by 10 bases; junction bases not matched to a gene: 4. The CDR3 covers 14 residues. The data were taken from a study of blood T cell repertoires in COVID-19. The wider study: Whether acute or convalescent, the COVID-19 samples came from the United States, Italy and Spain. T cells, B-cell-depleted T cells, or PBMCs provided the cDNA or gDNA that served as material.

Per the study methods: For nucleated cells, counts were estimated from reference gene primer amplification. Method: immunoSEQ multiplex PCR; TCRdb's copy keeps in-frame clones and lacks some. The V and J calls and clone size come from that table; D and trimming were worked out from the DNA. The sample carries more than 85,000 clones, approximately 82% recorded once. Specimen: peripheral blood. The origin of this receptor is a man in his 60s with active or convalescent COVID-19. This chain uses TRBV6-2 or TRBV6-3 with TRBJ2-1, with 15 bases fitting TRBD2. CDR3 region: CASSGTSGRKEQFF. CDR3 bases: TGTGCCAGCAGCGGGACTAGCGGGAGGAAGGAGCAGTTCTTC.